This T cell receptor (beta chain) was sequenced during a study of beta chain features in type 1 diabetes. Study information: What patients shared with healthy donors was a similar profile of age, gender and cell yields.

General study findings and limits: The study found moderately but significantly shorter TCRB CDR3s in all four CD4+ subsets of Type 1 diabetes patients.

As every portion of the isolated RNA was reverse transcribed, the sequencing read expressed TCRB transcripts. The data were produced by immunoSEQ multiplex PCR, yet TCRdb's version contains in-frame clones alone and is incomplete. The sample shows approximately 58,000 clones, around 60% of them seen only once. Trimming stripped 3 bases from V and 3 bases from J, with 21 bases between. Germline CDR1 is MNHNS and CDR2 is SASEGT. The CDR3 covers 17 residues. On this clone itself: The antigen remains unidentified.

It was via CD45RO/CCR7/CD25/CD127/CD95/CD27 that CD4+ naive, central memory, regulatory and stem cell-like memory cells were sorted. The specimen was stem cell memory CD4+ T cells from blood. The chain combines TRBV6-1 with TRBJ2-7; D perhaps matches TRBD2 (7 bases). The sequence was obtained from a woman aged 25 to 45 with type 1 diabetes. CDR3 protein: CASSDGGGVRGIYEQYF. CDR3 bases: TGTGCCAGCAGTGACGGCGGGGGCGTTAGAGGGATCTACGAGCAGTACTTC.